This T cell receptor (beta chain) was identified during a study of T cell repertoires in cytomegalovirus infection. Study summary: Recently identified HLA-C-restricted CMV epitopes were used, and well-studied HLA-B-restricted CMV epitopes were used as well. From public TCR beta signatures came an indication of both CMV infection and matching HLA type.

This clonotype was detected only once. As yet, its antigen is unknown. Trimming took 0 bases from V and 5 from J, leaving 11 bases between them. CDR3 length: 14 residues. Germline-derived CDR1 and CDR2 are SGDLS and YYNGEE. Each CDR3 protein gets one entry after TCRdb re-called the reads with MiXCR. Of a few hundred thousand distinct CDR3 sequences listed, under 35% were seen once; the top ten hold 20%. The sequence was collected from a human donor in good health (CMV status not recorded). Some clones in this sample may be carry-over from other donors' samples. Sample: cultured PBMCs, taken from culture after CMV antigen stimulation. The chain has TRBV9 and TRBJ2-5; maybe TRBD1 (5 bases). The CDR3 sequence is CASSVAGFQETQYF. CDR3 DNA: TGTGCCAGCAGCGTAGCAGGGTTTCAGGAGACCCAGTACTTC.